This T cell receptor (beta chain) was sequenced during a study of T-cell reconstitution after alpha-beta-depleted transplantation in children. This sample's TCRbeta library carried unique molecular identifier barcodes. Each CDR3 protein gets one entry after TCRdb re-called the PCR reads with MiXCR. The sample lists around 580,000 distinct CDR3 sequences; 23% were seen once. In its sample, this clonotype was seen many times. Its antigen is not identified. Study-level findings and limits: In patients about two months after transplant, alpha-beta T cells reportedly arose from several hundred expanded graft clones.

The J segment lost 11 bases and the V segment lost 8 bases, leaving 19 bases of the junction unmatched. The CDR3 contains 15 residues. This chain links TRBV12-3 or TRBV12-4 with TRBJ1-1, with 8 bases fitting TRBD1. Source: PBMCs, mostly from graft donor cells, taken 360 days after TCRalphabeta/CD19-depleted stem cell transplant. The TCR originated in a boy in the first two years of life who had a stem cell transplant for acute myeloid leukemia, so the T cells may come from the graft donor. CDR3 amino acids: CASLLTGRMNRGAFF. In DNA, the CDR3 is TGTGCCAGCCTCCTAACGGGACGGATGAACAGGGGGGCTTTCTTT.